This is a list of T cell receptor beta chains from one sample in a study of T cells in Graves' hyperthyroidism and ophthalmopathy. TCRdb itself ran the multiplex PCR reads through MiXCR, one entry per CDR3 protein. The table includes about 180,000 distinct CDR3 sequences, 9.4% detected once. Sequenced input: blood. The receptors shown here come from a woman under 30 with Graves' hyperthyroidism that later progressed to Graves' ophthalmopathy. CDR3s leave out the opening cysteine and the closing phenylalanine or tryptophan. The order of the fields is V gene, J gene, CDR3 length, CDR3 protein.

TRBV10-3	TRBJ2-7	12	AISESTAGNEQY
TRBV7-2	TRBJ2-7	12	ASSWGQMLYEQY
TRBV7-9	TRBJ1-4	12	ASSSPQSNEKLF
TRBV10-1	TRBJ2-7	11	ASSESRATEQY
TRBV29-1	TRBJ1-1	10	SVDNRGTEAF
TRBV27	TRBJ2-7	12	ASSPGRLRDEQY
TRBV6-1	TRBJ1-5	15	ASSYFPGQISNQPQH
TRBV14	TRBJ1-4	12	ASSQGQSNEKLF
TRBV29-1	TRBJ2-4	13	SVRTDRIAKNIQY
TRBV7-9	TRBJ2-7	19	ASSTRIGTSGTGLNSYEQY
TRBV6-2/TRBV6-3	TRBJ2-1	11	ASSLTGIWEQF
TRBV5-4	TRBJ2-6	14	VSSLGTQRGANVLT
TRBV19	TRBJ1-5	10	ASSIGAQPQH
TRBV20-1	TRBJ2-7	13	SAQTPGQVSYEQY
TRBV2	TRBJ2-5	15	ASSEASGIWGEETQY
TRBV19	TRBJ2-3	13	ASSIIGGLTDTQY
TRBV12-3/TRBV12-4	TRBJ1-5	13	ASRSGGDSNQPQH
TRBV7-9	TRBJ1-3	13	ASSPGTASGNTIY
TRBV11-2	TRBJ1-1	12	ASSLAGGNTEAF
TRBV29-1	TRBJ1-5	12	SVGMGQGSQPQH
TRBV2	TRBJ1-2	13	ASSGIRGPNYGYT
TRBV28	TRBJ1-3	13	ASSFRGIAGNTIY
TRBV6-1	TRBJ1-2	15	ASRREVRRGASYGYT
TRBV28	TRBJ2-2	12	ASSLIHPSGELF
TRBV6-2/TRBV6-3	TRBJ2-7	13	ASNNRGQGLGEQY
TRBV19	TRBJ2-3	13	ASSHLAGAGDTQY
TRBV30	TRBJ1-2	12	AWNREPGNYGYT
TRBV19	TRBJ1-3	14	ASSPRTAGLGNTIY
TRBV10-1	TRBJ2-6	14	ASRGVTGTGANVLT
TRBV7-9	TRBJ2-1	12	ASSFRTSFNEQF
TRBV6-1	TRBJ1-2	13	ASSAIQGGNYGYT
TRBV30	TRBJ2-2	9	AWSVTGELF
TRBV4-1	TRBJ1-1	13	ASSQVPSSRTEAF
TRBV11-2	TRBJ2-1	15	ASSPGTGLSSYNEQF
TRBV11-2	TRBJ1-5	13	ASSLYSHSNQPQH
TRBV2	TRBJ2-1	14	ASRPYRGGSYNEQF
TRBV2	TRBJ1-5	12	ASSDSRGVQPQH
TRBV7-2	TRBJ2-2	13	ASSRRWGGSWELF
TRBV7-9	TRBJ2-1	12	ASSGGPAYNEQF
TRBV4-1	TRBJ1-2	14	ASSQGAPGAAGGYT
TRBV6-1	TRBJ2-7	13	ASSEFRGASYEQY
TRBV20-1	TRBJ1-6	13	SATQDTIYNSPLH
TRBV20-1	TRBJ1-5	13	SAYEGVSGNQPQH
TRBV20-1	TRBJ2-2	14	SARDLRTGGTGELF
TRBV15	TRBJ2-2	16	ATSRDLGGATNTGELF
TRBV12-5	TRBJ1-1	12	ASGLYGGEAEAF
TRBV20-1	TRBJ2-1	12	SARGGTNNNEQF
TRBV25-1	TRBJ1-2	11	ASKTDSLYGYT
TRBV14	TRBJ2-1	11	ASSQEATNEQF
TRBV12-3/TRBV12-4	TRBJ1-3	14	ASLGPAGPFGNTIY
TRBV19	TRBJ2-7	12	ASSRRLDSYEQY
TRBV12-3/TRBV12-4	TRBJ1-1	11	ASSSAWGPEAF